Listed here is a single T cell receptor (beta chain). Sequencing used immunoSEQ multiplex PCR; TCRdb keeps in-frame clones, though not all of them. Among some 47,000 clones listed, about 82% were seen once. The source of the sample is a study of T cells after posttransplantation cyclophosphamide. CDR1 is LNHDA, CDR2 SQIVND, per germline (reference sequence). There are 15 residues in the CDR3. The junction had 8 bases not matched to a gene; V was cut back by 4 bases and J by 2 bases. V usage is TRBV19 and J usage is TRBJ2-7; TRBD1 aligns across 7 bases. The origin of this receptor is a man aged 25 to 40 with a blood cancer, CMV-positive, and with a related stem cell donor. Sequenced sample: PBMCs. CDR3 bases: TGTGCCAGTAGTACAGACAGGGTTGGCGCCTACGAGCAGTACTTC. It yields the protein CASSTDRVGAYEQYF.